The clone carrying this T cell receptor beta chain was picked up one time. Per germline, CDR1 SQVTM and CDR2 ANQGSEA. V was clipped by 3 bases and J by 4 bases, with 5 bases between them. This CDR3 region has 11 residues. Sequencing was performed with immunoSEQ multiplex PCR; in TCRdb, only in-frame clones are kept and a portion is missing. Among about 120,000 clones, about 96% were seen once, and the ten largest hold 1.7%. The data belong to a study of cytomegalovirus exposure and HLA in healthy donors. The chain combines TRBV29-1 with TRBJ2-3; D gene unclear. Sequences were obtained from PBMCs. The TCR was taken from a man aged 18 to 30 in good health and CMV-seronegative. As DNA, the CDR3 is TGCAGCGTTGACCAGGCAGATACGCAGTATTTT. Its translation: CSVDQADTQYF.